This TCR beta chain comes out of a study of OX40 agonist ivuxolimab in advanced cancers. Systemic immunosuppression or a history of autoimmune disease excluded patients. The table came from immunoSEQ multiplex PCR; TCRdb's copy has only in-frame clones and leaves some out. The table records about 36,000 clones, roughly three quarters of them present only once. V was trimmed by 6 bases and J by 5 bases, leaving 8 bases between them. CDR3 length equals 12 residues. Germline CDR1 and CDR2: SNHLY and FYNNEI. The chain recombines TRBV2 with TRBJ2-1, with D perhaps matching TRBD1 (5 bases). The material was CD4+ or CD8+ T cells sorted from blood, obtained in a trial of the OX40 agonist ivuxolimab. This sequence was found in an adult with an advanced solid tumor such as melanoma, head and neck, liver or kidney cancer. The CDR3 is CASRGPNNEQFF. The CDR3 nucleotides read TGTGCCAGCAGGGGGCCTAACAATGAGCAGTTCTTC.